The text below deals with one T cell receptor beta chain. Trimming removed 2 bases from V and 7 bases from J, with 7 bases in between. This CDR3 region has 12 residues. The sample comes from a study of CD8 T cells in Susac syndrome. CD8+ and CD4+ T cells from blood underwent TCR beta sequencing. The multiple sclerosis control group comprised treatment-naive patients with stable or active relapsing-remitting disease. Isolation of CD8+ and CD4+ T cells was performed negatively, whereas enrichment of TEMRA cells was done by FACS. cDNA came from about 0.5 to 1 ug RNA primed by random hexamers. Amplification of TCR beta CDR3 used immunoSEQ multiplex PCR across 54 Vbeta and 13 Jbeta. MiXCR, applied by TCRdb to the immunoSEQ multiplex PCR reads, yields one record per CDR3 protein. The sample yields roughly 200,000 distinct CDR3 sequences, 90% to 97% seen once.

This rearrangement joins TRBV12-3 or TRBV12-4 to TRBJ2-3; no definite D call. The receptor was derived from a human donor with multiple sclerosis. The sample was CD4+ T cells from PBMCs. Here the CDR3 DNA reads TGTGCCAGCAGTTTACAGGCTAATACGCAGTATTTT. This encodes CASSLQANTQYF.